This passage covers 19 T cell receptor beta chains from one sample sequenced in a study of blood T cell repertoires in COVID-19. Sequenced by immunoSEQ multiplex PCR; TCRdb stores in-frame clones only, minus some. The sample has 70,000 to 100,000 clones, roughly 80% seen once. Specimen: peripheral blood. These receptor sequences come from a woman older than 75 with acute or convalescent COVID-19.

The CDR3 spells CASSAGGGFSGNTIYF. The CDR3 nucleotides are TGTGCCAGCAGCGCAGGAGGGGGCTTCTCTGGAAACACCATATATTTT. The V and J genes are TRBV9 and TRBJ1-3; TRBD1 aligns across 7 bases. The J segment lost 0 bases and the V segment lost 3 bases, leaving 6 bases of the junction unmatched. Germline CDR1 SGDLS, CDR2 YYNGEE. The CDR3 extends over 16 amino acids.

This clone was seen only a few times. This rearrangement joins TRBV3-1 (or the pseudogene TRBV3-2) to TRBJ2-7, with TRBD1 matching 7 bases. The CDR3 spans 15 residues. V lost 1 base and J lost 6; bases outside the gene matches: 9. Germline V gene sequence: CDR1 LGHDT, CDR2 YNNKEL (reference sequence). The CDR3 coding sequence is TGTGCCAGCAGCCAAGGTTTCGAGACAGGGCGCGAGCAGTACTTC. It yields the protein CASSQGFETGREQYF.

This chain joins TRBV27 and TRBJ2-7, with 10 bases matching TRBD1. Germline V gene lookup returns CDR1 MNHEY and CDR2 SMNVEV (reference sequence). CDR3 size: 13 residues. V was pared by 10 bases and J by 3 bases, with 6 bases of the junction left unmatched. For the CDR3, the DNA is TGTGCCACGGGTCGGGACAGGGGCTACGAGCAGTACTTC. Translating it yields CATGRDRGYEQYF.

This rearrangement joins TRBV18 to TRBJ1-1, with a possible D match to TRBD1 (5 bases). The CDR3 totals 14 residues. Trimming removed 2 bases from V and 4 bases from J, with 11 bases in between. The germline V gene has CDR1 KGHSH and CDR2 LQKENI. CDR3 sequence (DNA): TGTGCCAGCTCACCAGGGGCAGGGCCCACTGAAGCTTTCTTT. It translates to CASSPGAGPTEAFF.

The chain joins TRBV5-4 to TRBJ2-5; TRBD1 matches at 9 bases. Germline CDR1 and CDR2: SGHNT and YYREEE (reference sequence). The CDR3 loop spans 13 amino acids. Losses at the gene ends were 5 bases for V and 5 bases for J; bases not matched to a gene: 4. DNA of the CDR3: TGTGCCAGCAGTTGGGACAGGGTGGAGACCCAGTACTTC. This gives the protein CASSWDRVETQYF.

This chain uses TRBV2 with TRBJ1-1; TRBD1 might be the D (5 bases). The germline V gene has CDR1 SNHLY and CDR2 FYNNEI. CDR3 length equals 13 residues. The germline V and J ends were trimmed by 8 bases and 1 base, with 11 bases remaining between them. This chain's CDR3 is CASLRGENTEAFF. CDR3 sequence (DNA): TGTGCCAGCCTTAGGGGCGAGAACACTGAAGCTTTCTTT.

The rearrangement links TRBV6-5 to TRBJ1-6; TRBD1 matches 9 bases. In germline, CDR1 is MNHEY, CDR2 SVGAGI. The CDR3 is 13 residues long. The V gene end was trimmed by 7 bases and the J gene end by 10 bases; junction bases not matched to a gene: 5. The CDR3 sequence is CASTRDRDSPLHF. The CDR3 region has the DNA TGTGCCAGCACCCGGGACAGGGACTCACCCCTCCACTTT.

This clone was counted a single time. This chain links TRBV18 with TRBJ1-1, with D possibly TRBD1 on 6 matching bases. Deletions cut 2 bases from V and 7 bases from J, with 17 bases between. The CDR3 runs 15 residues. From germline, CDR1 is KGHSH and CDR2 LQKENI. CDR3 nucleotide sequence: TGTGCCAGCTCACCATCAGTCTCGGTAGGGGGTGAAGCTTTCTTT. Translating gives CASSPSVSVGGEAFF.

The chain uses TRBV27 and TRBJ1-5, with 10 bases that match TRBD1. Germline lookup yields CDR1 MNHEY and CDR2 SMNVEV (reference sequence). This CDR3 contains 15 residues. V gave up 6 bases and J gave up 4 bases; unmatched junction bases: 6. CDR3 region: CASSPWTGGNQPQHF. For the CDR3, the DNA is TGTGCCAGCAGCCCATGGACAGGGGGGAATCAGCCCCAGCATTTT.

CDR3 in amino acids: CATSTRTDSDGNTIYF. CDR3 nucleotides: TGTGCCACCAGCACCCGGACCGACAGCGACGGAAACACCATATATTTT. This sequence joins TRBV15 and TRBJ1-3; maybe TRBD1 (5 bases). The V end was cut by 4 bases, the J end by 4 bases, with 17 bases between. The CDR3 spans 16 residues. Germline V lookup: CDR1 LNHNV, CDR2 YYDKDF (reference sequence). The whole variable domain, filled in from reference TRBV15 and TRBJ1-3, reads DAMVIQNPRYQVTQFGKPVTLSCSQTLNHNVMYWYQQKSSQAPKLLFHYYDKDFNNEADTPDNFQSRRPNTSFCFLDIRSPGLGDTAMYLCATSTRTDSDGNTIYFGEGSWLTVV.

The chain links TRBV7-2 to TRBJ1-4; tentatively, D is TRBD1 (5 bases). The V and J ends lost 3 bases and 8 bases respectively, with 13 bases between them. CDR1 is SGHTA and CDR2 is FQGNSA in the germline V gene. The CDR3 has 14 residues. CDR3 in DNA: TGTGCCAGCAGCTTCAGGAGGGGTGGAGAAAAACTGTTTTTT. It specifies CASSFRRGGEKLFF.

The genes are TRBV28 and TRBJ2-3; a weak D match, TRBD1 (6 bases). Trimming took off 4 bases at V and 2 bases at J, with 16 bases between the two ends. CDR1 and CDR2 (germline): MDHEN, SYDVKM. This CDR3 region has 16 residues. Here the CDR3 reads CASSWNRDKHTDTQYF. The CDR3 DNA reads TGTGCCAGCAGTTGGAACCGGGACAAACACACAGATACGCAGTATTTT.

CDR3 coding DNA: TGTGCCAGTACCCCGGGACAGGGAAATCAGCCCCAGCATTTT. Its translation is CASTPGQGNQPQHF. The chain has TRBV19 and TRBJ1-5; 9 positions match TRBD1. This CDR3 region has 14 residues. The germline CDR1 and CDR2 sequences are LNHDA and SQIVND (reference sequence). V was clipped by 7 bases and J by 4 bases; unmatched bases: 5.

The CDR3 sequence: CASILRGTGHETQYF. CDR3 nucleotide sequence: TGTGCCAGCATCCTTAGGGGGACAGGGCACGAGACCCAGTACTTC. The rearrangement uses TRBV2 and TRBJ2-5; 9 bases are a match to TRBD1. V was pared by 7 bases and J by 5 bases, with 11 bases of the junction left unmatched. Germline V CDR1 and CDR2: SNHLY, FYNNEI. The CDR3 length is 15 residues.

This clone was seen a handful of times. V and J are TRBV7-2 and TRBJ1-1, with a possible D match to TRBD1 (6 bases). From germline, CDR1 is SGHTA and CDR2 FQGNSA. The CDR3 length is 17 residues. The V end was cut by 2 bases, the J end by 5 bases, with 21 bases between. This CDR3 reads CASSLRLGQGTGTEAFF. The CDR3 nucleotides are TGTGCCAGCAGCTTAAGGCTGGGCCAGGGGACGGGAACTGAAGCTTTCTTT.

CDR3 sequence reads: CASSFQTGGLTGELFF. Written as DNA, the CDR3 is TGCGCCAGCAGCTTCCAGACAGGGGGGCTCACCGGGGAGCTGTTTTTT. This chain uses TRBV5-1 with TRBJ2-2, with 9 bases that match TRBD1. Looked up from germline, CDR1 is SGHRS and CDR2 is YFSETQ. The CDR3 runs to 16 residues. V gave up 2 bases and J gave up 4 bases; unmatched junction bases: 6.

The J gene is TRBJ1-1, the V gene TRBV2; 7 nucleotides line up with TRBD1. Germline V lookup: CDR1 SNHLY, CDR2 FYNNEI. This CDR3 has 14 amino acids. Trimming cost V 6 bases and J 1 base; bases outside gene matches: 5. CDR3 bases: TGTGCCAGCAGCCAACGACAGGGGAACACTGAAGCTTTCTTT. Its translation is CASSQRQGNTEAFF. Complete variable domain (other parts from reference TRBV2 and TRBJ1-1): EPEVTQTPSHQVTQMGQEVILRCVPISNHLYFYWYRQILGQKVEFLVSFYNNEISEKSEIFDDQFSVERPDGSNFTLKIRSTKLEDSAMYFCASSQRQGNTEAFFGQGTRLTVV.

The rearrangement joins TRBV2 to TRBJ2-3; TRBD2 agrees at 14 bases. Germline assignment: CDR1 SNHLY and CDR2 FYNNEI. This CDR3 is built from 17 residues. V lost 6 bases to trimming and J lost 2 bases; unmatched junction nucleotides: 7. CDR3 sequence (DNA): TGTGCCAGCAGCAGCGGACTAGCGGGGGGACCCACAGATACGCAGTATTTT. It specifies CASSSGLAGGPTDTQYF.

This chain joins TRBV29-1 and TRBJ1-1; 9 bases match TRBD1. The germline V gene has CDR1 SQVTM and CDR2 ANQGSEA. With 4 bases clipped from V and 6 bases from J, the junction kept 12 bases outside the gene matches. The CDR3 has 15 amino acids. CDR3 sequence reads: CSVVPGQGVNSEAFF. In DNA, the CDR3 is TGCAGCGTTGTACCGGGACAGGGCGTAAACTCTGAAGCTTTCTTT. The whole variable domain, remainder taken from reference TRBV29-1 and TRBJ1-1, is SAVISQKPSRDICQRGTSLTIQCQVDSQVTMMFWYRQQPGQSLTLIATANQGSEATYESGFVIDKFPISRPNLTFSTLTVSNMSPEDSSIYLCSVVPGQGVNSEAFFGQGTRLTVV.